This TCR beta chain was captured in a study of cytotoxic CD8 clonotypes in ibrutinib-treated CLL. Study-wide background: Response specimens were obtained following a median treatment duration of approximately 13 months, with a range of 6 to 36. Whole-study findings and limits: An increase in clonality occurred at ibrutinib response, followed by a return toward baseline at progression.

The length of the CDR3 is 15 residues. V lost 0 bases, J lost 1 base, and 10 bases lay in between. CDR1 is SGHRS and CDR2 is YFSETQ in the germline V gene. As to this clone: What it binds is not known.

Profiling relied on immunoSEQ multiplex PCR, and the TCRdb table lists in-frame clones only, not all of them. In the table there are about 300,000 clones, 60% to 80% of which are singletons. The chain carries TRBV5-1 and TRBJ2-5; either TRBD1 or TRBD2 may supply D (5 bases each). The TCR originated in a human donor with chronic lymphocytic leukemia. The specimen was PBMCs, collected at disease progression, from a patient treated with ibrutinib. CDR3 protein: CASSLGEGPQETQYF. DNA for the CDR3: TGCGCCAGCAGCTTGGGCGAGGGGCCCCAAGAGACCCAGTACTTC.